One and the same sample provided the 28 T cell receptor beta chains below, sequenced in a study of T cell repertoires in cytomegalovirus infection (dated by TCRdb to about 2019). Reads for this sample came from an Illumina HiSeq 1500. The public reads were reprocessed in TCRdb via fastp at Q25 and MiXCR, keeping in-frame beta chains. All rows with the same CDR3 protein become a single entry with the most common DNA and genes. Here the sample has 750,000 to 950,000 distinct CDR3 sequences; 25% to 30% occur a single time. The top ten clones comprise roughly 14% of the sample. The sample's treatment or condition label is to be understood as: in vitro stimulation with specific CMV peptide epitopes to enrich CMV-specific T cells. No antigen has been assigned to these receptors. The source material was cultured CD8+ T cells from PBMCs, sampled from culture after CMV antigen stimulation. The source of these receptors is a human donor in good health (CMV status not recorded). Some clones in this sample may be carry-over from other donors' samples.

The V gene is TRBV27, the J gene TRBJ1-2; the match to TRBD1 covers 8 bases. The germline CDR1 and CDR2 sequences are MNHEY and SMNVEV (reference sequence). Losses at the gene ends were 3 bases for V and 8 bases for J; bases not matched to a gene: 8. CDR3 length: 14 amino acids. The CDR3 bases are TGTGCCAGCAGTTTCCAGGGGGCAGGAGAGGGCTACACCTTC. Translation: CASSFQGAGEGYTF.

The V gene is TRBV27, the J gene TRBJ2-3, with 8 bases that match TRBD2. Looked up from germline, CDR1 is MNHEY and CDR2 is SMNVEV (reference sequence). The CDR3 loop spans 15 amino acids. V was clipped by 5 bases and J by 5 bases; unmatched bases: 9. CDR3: CASSPRGGGGDTQYF. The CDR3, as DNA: TGTGCCAGCAGTCCCCGGGGGGGCGGTGGAGATACGCAGTATTTT.

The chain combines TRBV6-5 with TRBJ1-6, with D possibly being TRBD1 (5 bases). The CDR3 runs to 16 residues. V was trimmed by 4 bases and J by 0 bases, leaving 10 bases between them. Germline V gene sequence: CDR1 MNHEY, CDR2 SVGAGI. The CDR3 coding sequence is TGTGCCAGCAGTTGGTCAGGGAGCTCCTATAATTCACCCCTCCACTTT. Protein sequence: CASSWSGSSYNSPLHF.

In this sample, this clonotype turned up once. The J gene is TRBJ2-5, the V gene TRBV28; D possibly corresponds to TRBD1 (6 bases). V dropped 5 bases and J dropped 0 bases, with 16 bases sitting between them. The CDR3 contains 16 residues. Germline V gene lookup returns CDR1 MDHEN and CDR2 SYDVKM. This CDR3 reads CASSRAPGQNQETQYF. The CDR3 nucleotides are TGTGCCAGCAGTCGCGCCCCTGGACAGAACCAAGAGACCCAGTACTTC. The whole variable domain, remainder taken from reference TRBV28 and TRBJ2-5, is DVKVTQSSRYLVKRTGEKVFLECVQDMDHENMFWYRQDPGLGLRLIYFSYDVKMKEKGDIPEGYSVSREKKERFSLILESASTNQTSMYLCASSRAPGQNQETQYFGPGTRLLVL.

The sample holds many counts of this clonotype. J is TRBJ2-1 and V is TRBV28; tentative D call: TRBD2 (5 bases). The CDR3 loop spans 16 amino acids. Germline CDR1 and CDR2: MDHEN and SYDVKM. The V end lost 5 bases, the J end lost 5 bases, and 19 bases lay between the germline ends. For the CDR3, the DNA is TGTGCCAGCAGTCAGGAAAGAGGGTTCCATCACAATGAGCAGTTCTTC. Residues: CASSQERGFHHNEQFF. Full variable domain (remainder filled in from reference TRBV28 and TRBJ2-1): DVKVTQSSRYLVKRTGEKVFLECVQDMDHENMFWYRQDPGLGLRLIYFSYDVKMKEKGDIPEGYSVSREKKERFSLILESASTNQTSMYLCASSQERGFHHNEQFFGPGTRLTVL.

The CDR3 reads CASSPEAGGTGELFF. As DNA, the CDR3 is TGTGCCAGCTCACCAGAAGCGGGGGGCACCGGGGAGCTGTTTTTT. V and J are TRBV18 and TRBJ2-2; TRBD2 matches at 9 bases. Germline lookup yields CDR1 KGHSH and CDR2 LQKENI. Trimming removed 2 bases from V and 4 bases from J; junction bases left unmatched: 2. The CDR3 spans 15 residues.

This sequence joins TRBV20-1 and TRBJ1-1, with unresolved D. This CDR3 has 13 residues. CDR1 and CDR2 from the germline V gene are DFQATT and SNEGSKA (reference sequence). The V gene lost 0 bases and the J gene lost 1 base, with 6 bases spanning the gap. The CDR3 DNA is TGCAGTGCTAGAGACAGTCAGAACACTGAAGCTTTCTTT. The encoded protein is CSARDSQNTEAFF.

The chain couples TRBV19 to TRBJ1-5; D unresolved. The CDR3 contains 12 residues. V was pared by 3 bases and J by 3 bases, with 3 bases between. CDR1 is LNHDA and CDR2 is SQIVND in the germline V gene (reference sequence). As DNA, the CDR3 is TGTGCCAGTAGTATCCCCAATCAGCCCCAGCATTTT. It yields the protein CASSIPNQPQHF.

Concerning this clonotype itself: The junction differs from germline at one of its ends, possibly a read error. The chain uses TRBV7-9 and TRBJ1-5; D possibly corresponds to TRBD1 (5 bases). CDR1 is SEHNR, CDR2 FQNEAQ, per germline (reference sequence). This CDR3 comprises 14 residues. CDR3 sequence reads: CASSLGQSKQPQHF. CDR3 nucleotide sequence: TGTGCCAGCAGCTTAGGACAGAGCAAACAGCCCCAGCATTTT. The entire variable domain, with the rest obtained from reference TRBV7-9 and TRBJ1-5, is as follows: DTGVSQNPRHKITKRGQNVTFRCDPISEHNRLYWYRQTLGQGPEFLTYFQNEAQLEKSRLLSDRFSAERPKGSFSTLEIQRTEQGDSAMYLCASSLGQSKQPQHFGDGTRLSIL.

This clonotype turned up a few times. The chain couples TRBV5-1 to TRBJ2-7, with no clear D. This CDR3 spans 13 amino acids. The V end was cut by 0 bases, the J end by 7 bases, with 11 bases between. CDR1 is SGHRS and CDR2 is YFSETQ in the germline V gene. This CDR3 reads CASSLVGLAEQYF. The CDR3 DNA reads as TGCGCCAGCAGCTTGGTCGGGTTGGCAGAGCAGTACTTC.

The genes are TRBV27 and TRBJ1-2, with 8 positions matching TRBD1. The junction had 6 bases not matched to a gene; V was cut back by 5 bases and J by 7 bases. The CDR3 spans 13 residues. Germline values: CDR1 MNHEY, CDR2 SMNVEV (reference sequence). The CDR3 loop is CASSADRGVGYTF. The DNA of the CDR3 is TGTGCCAGCAGTGCTGACAGGGGTGTTGGCTACACCTTC.

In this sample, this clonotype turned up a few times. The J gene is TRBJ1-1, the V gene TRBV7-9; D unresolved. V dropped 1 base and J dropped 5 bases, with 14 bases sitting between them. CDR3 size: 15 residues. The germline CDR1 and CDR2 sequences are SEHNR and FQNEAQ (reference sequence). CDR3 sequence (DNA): TGTGCCAGCAGCTTAGACGTGGTAGGGCGAACTGAAGCTTTCTTT. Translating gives CASSLDVVGRTEAFF. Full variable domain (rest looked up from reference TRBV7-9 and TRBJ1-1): DTGVSQNPRHKITKRGQNVTFRCDPISEHNRLYWYRQTLGQGPEFLTYFQNEAQLEKSRLLSDRFSAERPKGSFSTLEIQRTEQGDSAMYLCASSLDVVGRTEAFFGQGTRLTVV.

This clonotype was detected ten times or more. Here the CDR3 DNA reads TGTGCCAGCAGTGCTACAGGGAAAACTGAAGCTTTCTTT. Translating it yields CASSATGKTEAFF. The chain carries TRBV27 and TRBJ1-1; weak D call: TRBD1 (6 bases). Germline CDR1 is MNHEY and CDR2 is SMNVEV (reference sequence). Trimming took off 5 bases at V and 5 bases at J, with 12 bases between the two ends. The CDR3 contains 13 residues.

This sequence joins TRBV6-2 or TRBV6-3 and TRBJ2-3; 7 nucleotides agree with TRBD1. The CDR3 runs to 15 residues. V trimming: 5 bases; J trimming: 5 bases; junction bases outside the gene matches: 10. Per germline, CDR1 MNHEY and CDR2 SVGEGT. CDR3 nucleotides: TGTGCCAGCAGTCCCGGGACAGAAGTTATAGATACGCAGTATTTT. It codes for CASSPGTEVIDTQYF.

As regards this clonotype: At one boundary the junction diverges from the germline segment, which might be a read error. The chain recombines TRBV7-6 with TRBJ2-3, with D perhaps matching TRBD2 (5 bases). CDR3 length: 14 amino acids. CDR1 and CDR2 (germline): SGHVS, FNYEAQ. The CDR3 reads CANSSSLAADTQYF. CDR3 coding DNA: TGTGCCAACAGCTCGTCTCTAGCAGCAGATACGCAGTATTTT.

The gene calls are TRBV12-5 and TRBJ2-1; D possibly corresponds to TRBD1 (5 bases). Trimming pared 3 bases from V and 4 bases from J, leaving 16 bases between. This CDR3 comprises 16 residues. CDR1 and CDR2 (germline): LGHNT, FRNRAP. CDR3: CASGFRPATEYNEQFF. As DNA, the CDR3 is TGTGCTAGTGGTTTTCGCCCCGCGACAGAATACAATGAGCAGTTCTTC.

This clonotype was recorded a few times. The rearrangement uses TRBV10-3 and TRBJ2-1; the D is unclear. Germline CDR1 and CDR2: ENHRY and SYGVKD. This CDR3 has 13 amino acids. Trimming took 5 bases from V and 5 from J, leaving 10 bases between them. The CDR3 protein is CAISSTANNEQFF. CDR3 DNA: TGTGCCATCAGTTCGACGGCGAACAATGAGCAGTTCTTC.

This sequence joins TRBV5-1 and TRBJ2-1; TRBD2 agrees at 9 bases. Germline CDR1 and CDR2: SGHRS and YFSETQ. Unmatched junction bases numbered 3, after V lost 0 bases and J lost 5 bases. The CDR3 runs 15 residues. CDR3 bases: TGCGCCAGCAGCTTGGCGATAGCGGGGGACAATGAGCAGTTCTTC. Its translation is CASSLAIAGDNEQFF.

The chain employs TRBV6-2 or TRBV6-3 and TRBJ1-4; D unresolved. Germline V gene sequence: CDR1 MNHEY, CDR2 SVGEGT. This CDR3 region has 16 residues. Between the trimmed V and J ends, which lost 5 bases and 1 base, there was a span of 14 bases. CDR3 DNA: TGTGCCAGCAGTGACCTCCTGGGAGGAACTAATGAAAAACTGTTTTTT. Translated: CASSDLLGGTNEKLFF.

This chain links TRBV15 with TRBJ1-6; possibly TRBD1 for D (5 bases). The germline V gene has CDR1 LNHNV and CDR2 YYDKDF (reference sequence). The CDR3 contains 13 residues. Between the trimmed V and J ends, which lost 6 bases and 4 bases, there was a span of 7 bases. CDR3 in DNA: TGTGCCACCAGAGACAGATATAATTCACCCCTCCACTTT. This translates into CATRDRYNSPLHF.

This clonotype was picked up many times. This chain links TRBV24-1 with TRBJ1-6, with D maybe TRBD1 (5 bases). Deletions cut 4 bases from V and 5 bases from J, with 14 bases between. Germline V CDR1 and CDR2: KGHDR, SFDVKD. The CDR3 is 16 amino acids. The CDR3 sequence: CATSDTGTDNNSPLHF. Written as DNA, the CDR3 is TGTGCCACCAGTGACACCGGGACCGACAATAATTCACCCCTCCACTTT.

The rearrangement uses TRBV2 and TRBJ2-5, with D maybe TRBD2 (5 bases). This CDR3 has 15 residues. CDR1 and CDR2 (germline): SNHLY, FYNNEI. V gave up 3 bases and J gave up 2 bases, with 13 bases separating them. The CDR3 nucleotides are TGTGCCAGCAGTGATAAGCCCGGGGTACAAGAGACCCAGTACTTC. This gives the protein CASSDKPGVQETQYF.

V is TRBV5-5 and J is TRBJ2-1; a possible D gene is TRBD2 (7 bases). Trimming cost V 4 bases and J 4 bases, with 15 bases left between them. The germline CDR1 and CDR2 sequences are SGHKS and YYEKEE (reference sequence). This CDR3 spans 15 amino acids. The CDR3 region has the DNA TGTGCCAGCAGCCCCCCGCGGGGGCGGTACAATGAGCAGTTCTTC. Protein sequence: CASSPPRGRYNEQFF.

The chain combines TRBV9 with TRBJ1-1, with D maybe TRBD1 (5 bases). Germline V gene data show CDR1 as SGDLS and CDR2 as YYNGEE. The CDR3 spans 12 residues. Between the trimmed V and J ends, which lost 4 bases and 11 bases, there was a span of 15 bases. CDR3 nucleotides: TGTGCCAGCAGCTGGGGACGAGGTGGGGCTTTCTTT. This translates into CASSWGRGGAFF.

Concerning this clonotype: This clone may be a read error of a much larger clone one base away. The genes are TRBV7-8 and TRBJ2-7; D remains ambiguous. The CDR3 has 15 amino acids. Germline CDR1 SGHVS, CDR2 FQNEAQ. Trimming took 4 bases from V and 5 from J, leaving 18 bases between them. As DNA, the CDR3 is TGTGCCAGCAGCTCGATAGGGCGAAGGGTCAACGAGCAGTACTTC. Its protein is CASSSIGRRVNEQYF. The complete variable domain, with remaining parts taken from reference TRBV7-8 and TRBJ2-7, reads GAGVSQSPRYKVAKRGQDVALRCDPISGHVSLFWYQQALGQGPEFLTYFQNEAQLDKSGLPSDRFFAERPEGSVSTLKIQRTQQEDSAVYLCASSSIGRRVNEQYFGPGTRLTVT.

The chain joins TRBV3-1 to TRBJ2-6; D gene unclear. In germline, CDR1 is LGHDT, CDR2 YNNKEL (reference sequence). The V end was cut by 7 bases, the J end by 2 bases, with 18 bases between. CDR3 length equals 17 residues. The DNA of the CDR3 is TGTGCCAGCAACTCGATTGCCAGGAAGGCTGGGGCCAACGTCCTGACTTTC. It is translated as CASNSIARKAGANVLTF.

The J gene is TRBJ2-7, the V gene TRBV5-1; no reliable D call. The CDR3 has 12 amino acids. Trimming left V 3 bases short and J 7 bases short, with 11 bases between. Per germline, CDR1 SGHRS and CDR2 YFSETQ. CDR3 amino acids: CASSSVAREQYV. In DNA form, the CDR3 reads TGCGCCAGCAGCTCTGTTGCGCGGGAGCAGTACGTC.

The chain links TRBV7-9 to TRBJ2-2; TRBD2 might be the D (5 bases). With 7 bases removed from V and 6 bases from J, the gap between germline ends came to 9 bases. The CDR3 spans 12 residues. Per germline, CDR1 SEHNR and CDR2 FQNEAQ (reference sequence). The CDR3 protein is CASTEGSGELFF. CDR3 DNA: TGTGCCAGCACCGAGGGTTCCGGGGAGCTGTTTTTT.